These 10 T cell receptor beta chains originate from one sample sequenced in a study of post-analysis software for immune sequencing data (dated by TCRdb to the mid-2010s). Results and caveats for the whole study, not just this receptor: Patients showed significantly higher frequencies than controls for five TRBV segments, among them TRBV5-6, TRBV5-1 and TRBV20-1.

Receptor amplification or capture employed PCR. TCRdb lists the instrument as Illumina HiSeq 2500. To reduce PCR and sequencing biases, unique molecular identifiers were incorporated into the TCR beta cDNA libraries. The public reads were reprocessed in TCRdb via fastp at Q25 and MiXCR, keeping in-frame beta chains. Identical CDR3 protein sequences are pooled into one entry, listed with their most common genes and DNA. For this sample the table gives approximately 360,000 distinct CDR3 sequences, of which around a third were detected only once. Of the sample, about an eighth falls within the top ten clones. Antigens of these TCRs are unknown. The sequenced sample consisted of blood. These receptors all stem from a girl aged 5-17 years with multiple sclerosis.

Regarding this clonotype: The conserved phenylalanine or tryptophan normally closing the CDR3 is absent here, so this likely arose from a read error. The chain is built from TRBV5-1 and TRBJ2-7, with no clear D. CDR1 and CDR2 (germline): SGHRS, YFSETQ. Between the trimmed V and J ends, which lost 0 bases and 4 bases, there was a span of 5 bases. This CDR3 has 12 amino acids. The DNA of the CDR3 is TGCGCCAGCAGCTTGGGACAATACGAGCAGTACTGC. Translation gives CASSLGQYEQYC.

This clonotype was detected only a few times. As DNA, the CDR3 is TGTGCCAGCAGCCAGACTAGCGGGTCCTCCTACGAGCAGTACTTC. Translation gives CASSQTSGSSYEQYF. This chain uses TRBV12-3 or TRBV12-4 with TRBJ2-7; 10 bases match TRBD2. The CDR3 runs 15 residues. Unmatched junction bases numbered 5, after V lost 6 bases and J lost 0 bases.

With respect to this clonotype: An end of the junction does not agree with germline; a read error may underlie this. This chain connects TRBV7-2 to TRBJ2-3; D ambiguous. The CDR3 is 12 amino acids. Germline V gene lookup returns CDR1 SGHTA and CDR2 FQGNSA. CDR3 sequence: CASSLVADMQYF. CDR3 in DNA: TGTGCCAGCAGCCTGGTGGCAGATATGCAGTATTTT. The full variable domain, rest sourced from reference TRBV7-2 and TRBJ2-3, is GAGVSQSPSNKVTEKGKDVELRCDPISGHTALYWYRQSLGQGLEFLIYFQGNSAPDKSGLPSDRFSAERTGGSVSTLTIQRTQQEDSAVYLCASSLVADMQYFGPGTRLTVL.

V and J are TRBV6-6 and TRBJ2-3; the match to TRBD2 covers 8 bases. V was clipped by 6 bases and J by 4 bases; unmatched bases: 9. Germline V gives CDR1 MNHNY, CDR2 SVGAGI (reference sequence). The CDR3 sequence is 15 residues long. CDR3 protein: CASSPGRGVSDTQYF. The CDR3 DNA is TGTGCCAGCAGCCCAGGGCGGGGGGTGTCAGATACGCAGTATTTT.

With regard to this clonotype: This could be a read error, since a much larger clone is one nucleotide away. This chain joins TRBV6-2 or TRBV6-3 and TRBJ1-1, with 7 bases lining up with TRBD1. This CDR3 contains 11 residues. CDR1 is MNHEY and CDR2 is SVGEGT in the germline V gene. The V and J ends lost 6 bases and 12 bases, in that order; junction bases with no gene match: 7. CDR3 protein: CASRLGQRTFF. The CDR3 bases are TGTGCCAGCAGGTTGGGACAGCGAACTTTCTTT.

The chain has TRBV20-1 and TRBJ2-1; 7 nucleotides match TRBD2. The CDR3 is 14 residues long. CDR1 DFQATT and CDR2 SNEGSKA come from the germline V gene (reference sequence). Unmatched junction bases numbered 6, after V lost 3 bases and J lost 4 bases. The CDR3 nucleotides read TGCAGTGCTAGGAAGGTGGGGGGGTACAATGAGCAGTTCTTC. Protein: CSARKVGGYNEQFF.

The V call is TRBV6-2 or TRBV6-3, the J call TRBJ1-2; maybe TRBD1 (5 bases). Trimming removed 0 bases from V and 8 bases from J, with 16 bases in between. This CDR3 is 15 amino acids long. CDR1 and CDR2 from the germline V gene are MNHEY and SVGEGT. CDR3 in amino acids: CASSYSVGLRHGYTF. The CDR3 region has the DNA TGTGCCAGCAGTTACTCGGTGGGACTCCGGCACGGCTACACCTTC.

This clonotype was recorded a few times. Mismatch with germline at one junction end may stem from a read error. The chain recombines TRBV7-2 with TRBJ2-5; 13 nucleotides agree with TRBD2. The CDR3 totals 18 residues. Germline loops: CDR1 SGHTA, CDR2 FQGNSA. In DNA, the CDR3 is TGTGCCGGCAGCGCGGGACACCTTGGACTAGCGGGGGCCGGGACCCAGTACTTC. Amino acids: CAGSAGHLGLAGAGTQYF.

This clonotype has more than one count but fewer than ten. V usage is TRBV4-1 and J usage is TRBJ2-3, with D tentatively TRBD2 (6 bases). The CDR3 consists of 19 residues. The V end was cut by 1 base, the J end by 13 bases, with 33 bases between. Germline CDR1 MGHRA, CDR2 YSYEKL. For the CDR3, the DNA is TGCGCCAGCAGCCAAGCGTCCTCGGCGGGAAGAACTTTCTACCCCATTAAGTATTTT. Amino acid sequence: CASSQASSAGRTFYPIKYF.

The V and J genes are TRBV11-2 and TRBJ2-5; TRBD2 is a possible D gene (6 bases). This CDR3 comprises 17 residues. Germline V CDR1 and CDR2: SGHAT, FQNNGV. V was cut by 1 base and J by 0 bases, with 15 bases left in between. The DNA of the CDR3 is TGTGCCAGCAGCTTAGGGGAGGCTAGCGAAGACCAAGAGACCCAGTACTTC. This codes for CASSLGEASEDQETQYF.